These 2 T cell receptor beta chains originate from one sample sequenced in a study of cytomegalovirus exposure and HLA in healthy donors. Vbeta (60) and Jbeta (13) primers were used in the PCR. Clones were sequenced by immunoSEQ multiplex PCR, and TCRdb holds only the in-frame ones, with some missing. The table has roughly 100,000 clones, roughly 76% seen once. Sequenced: PBMCs. Receptors originate from a man aged 25 to 40 in good health and CMV-seropositive.

This clone was counted once. The chain has TRBV6-5 and TRBJ1-2, with D possibly TRBD1 on 5 matching bases. The CDR3 extends over 13 amino acids. The V and J ends lost 2 bases and 6 bases respectively, with 10 bases between them. Germline V gene data show CDR1 as MNHEY and CDR2 as SVGAGI. The DNA of the CDR3 is TGTGCCAGCAGTTACGGCAGGGTAGATGGCTACACCTTC. It specifies CASSYGRVDGYTF.

V is TRBV5-6 and J is TRBJ2-1; possibly TRBD1 for D (6 bases). The germline V gene encodes CDR1 SGHDT and CDR2 YYEEEE. The CDR3 sequence is 15 residues long. V was trimmed by 1 base and J by 0 bases, leaving 8 bases between them. The CDR3 DNA reads as TGTGCCAGCAGCTTGTACAGGGACTCCTACAATGAGCAGTTCTTC. Translation: CASSLYRDSYNEQFF.